The sequence of this TCR beta chain was determined in a study of blood T cell repertoires in COVID-19. Study-wide background: Sites in the United States, Italy and Spain provided acute and convalescent COVID-19 samples. Sample material is recorded as cDNA or gDNA derived from T cells, B-cell-depleted T cells, or PBMCs.

Authors' analysis steps: Reference gene primer amplification yielded estimated nucleated cell counts. Assay: immunoSEQ multiplex PCR; the TCRdb copy retains only in-frame clones and omits some. D and trimming come from the DNA, and the V and J calls and clone size come from that table. The table has 150,000 to 200,000 clones, 80% to 85% seen once. This clonotype was sampled from a woman in her twenties or thirties with acute or convalescent COVID-19. The sample consisted of peripheral blood.

CDR3 loop: CASSLGQGNTEAFF. The CDR3 nucleotides are TGTGCCAGTAGTCTGGGACAGGGGAACACTGAAGCTTTCTTT. This rearrangement joins TRBV19 to TRBJ1-1; TRBD1 matches 9 bases. This CDR3 has 14 residues. CDR1 LNHDA and CDR2 SQIVND come from the germline V gene (reference sequence). The J segment lost 1 base and the V segment lost 5 bases, leaving 2 bases of the junction unmatched.